These T cell receptor beta chains were read from a single sample in a study of cytomegalovirus exposure and HLA in healthy donors. Profiling relied on immunoSEQ multiplex PCR, and the TCRdb table lists in-frame clones only, not all of them. The table records roughly 180,000 clones, approximately 80% of them present only once. Sequencing was done on a sample of PBMCs. The receptors here all came from a man aged 18 to 30 in good health and CMV-seronegative. CDR3s include the opening cysteine and the closing phenylalanine or tryptophan. The D gene is left open where the match is weak. For some rows the clone size is stated as once, few or many, or as a class when expanded; others skip it.

abundance: NA; j_gene: TRBJ2-5; v_gene: TRBV9; d_gene: TRBD2; CDR3aa: CASSGGAGGPGETQYF; CDR3nt: TGTGCCAGCAGCGGAGGGGCGGGGGGGCCCGGAGAGACCCAGTACTTC
abundance: NA; j_gene: TRBJ2-3; v_gene: TRBV29-1; d_gene: NA; CDR3aa: CSVVGRRGTDTQYF; CDR3nt: TGCAGCGTTGTTGGCAGGCGGGGCACAGATACGCAGTATTTT
abundance: NA; j_gene: TRBJ1-6; v_gene: TRBV28; d_gene: TRBD1; CDR3aa: CASNPPGQGASPLHF; CDR3nt: TGTGCCAGCAATCCCCCGGGACAGGGAGCCTCACCCCTCCACTTT
abundance: few; j_gene: TRBJ1-6; v_gene: TRBV6-5; d_gene: NA; CDR3aa: CASSPRQNNSPLHF; CDR3nt: TGTGCCAGCAGTCCCCGACAGAATAATTCACCCCTCCACTTT
abundance: NA; j_gene: TRBJ2-7; v_gene: TRBV2; d_gene: TRBD1; CDR3aa: CASTSWDRGYEQYF; CDR3nt: TGTGCCAGCACAAGTTGGGACAGAGGCTACGAGCAGTACTTC
abundance: NA; j_gene: TRBJ2-5; v_gene: TRBV5-1; d_gene: TRBD2; CDR3aa: CASSFGLAGTTGEQETQYF; CDR3nt: TGCGCCAGCAGCTTCGGACTCGCCGGGACTACGGGGGAACAAGAGACCCAGTACTTC
abundance: NA; j_gene: TRBJ1-5; v_gene: TRBV6-1; d_gene: NA; CDR3aa: CASRPGVPPQHF; CDR3nt: TGTGCCAGCAGGCCAGGGGTCCCGCCCCAGCATTTT
abundance: few; j_gene: TRBJ1-1; v_gene: TRBV11-1; d_gene: NA; CDR3aa: CASSLEGLSEAFF; CDR3nt: TGTGCCAGCAGCTTAGAAGGACTTTCTGAAGCTTTCTTT
abundance: NA; j_gene: TRBJ1-4; v_gene: TRBV25-1; d_gene: TRBD1; CDR3aa: CASSGAQGTNEKLFF; CDR3nt: TGTGCCAGCAGTGGCGCACAGGGGACTAATGAAAAACTGTTTTTT
abundance: NA; j_gene: TRBJ2-5; v_gene: TRBV5-1; d_gene: NA; CDR3aa: CASSRSQAQETQYF; CDR3nt: TGCGCCAGCAGCAGAAGCCAGGCCCAAGAGACCCAGTACTTC
abundance: NA; j_gene: TRBJ1-2; v_gene: TRBV27; d_gene: NA; CDR3aa: CASRERHNYGYTF; CDR3nt: TGTGCCAGCCGTGAGAGACATAACTATGGCTACACCTTC
abundance: NA; j_gene: TRBJ2-7; v_gene: TRBV6-5; d_gene: NA; CDR3aa: CASSYSGTARYEQYF; CDR3nt: TGTGCCAGCAGTTACTCTGGGACTGCGCGTTACGAGCAGTACTTC
abundance: NA; j_gene: TRBJ2-7; v_gene: TRBV28; d_gene: TRBD2; CDR3aa: CASSFGGGLLGNEQYF; CDR3nt: TGTGCCAGCAGTTTCGGGGGGGGTTTATTGGGTAACGAGCAGTACTTC
abundance: few; j_gene: TRBJ1-5; v_gene: TRBV4-1; d_gene: NA; CDR3aa: CASSQDQGGSNQPQHF; CDR3nt: TGCGCCAGCAGCCAAGATCAGGGCGGATCAAATCAGCCCCAGCATTTT
abundance: NA; j_gene: TRBJ1-4; v_gene: TRBV29-1; d_gene: NA; CDR3aa: CSVEDQGGSEKLFF; CDR3nt: TGCAGCGTTGAAGACCAGGGTGGTTCTGAAAAACTGTTTTTT
abundance: few; j_gene: TRBJ1-1; v_gene: TRBV25-1; d_gene: NA; CDR3aa: CASSRGGNTEAFF; CDR3nt: TGTGCCAGCAGCAGGGGTGGGAACACTGAAGCTTTCTTT
abundance: NA; j_gene: TRBJ2-5; v_gene: TRBV19; d_gene: NA; CDR3aa: CASSSRGFSETQYF; CDR3nt: TGTGCCAGTAGTTCACGGGGGTTTTCGGAGACCCAGTACTTC